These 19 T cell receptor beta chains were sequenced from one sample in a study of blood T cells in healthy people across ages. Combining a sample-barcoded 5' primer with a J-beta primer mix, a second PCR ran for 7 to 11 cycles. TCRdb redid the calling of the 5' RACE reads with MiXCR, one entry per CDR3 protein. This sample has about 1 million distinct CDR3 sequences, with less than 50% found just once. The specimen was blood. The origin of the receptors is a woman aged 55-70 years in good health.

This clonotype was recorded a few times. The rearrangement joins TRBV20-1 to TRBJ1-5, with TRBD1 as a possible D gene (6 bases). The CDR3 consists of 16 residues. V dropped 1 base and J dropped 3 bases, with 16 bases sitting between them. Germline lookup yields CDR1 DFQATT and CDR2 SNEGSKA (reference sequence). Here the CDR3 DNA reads TGCAGTGCTAGAGTACAGGGAATGACGGACAATCAGCCCCAGCATTTT. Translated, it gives CSARVQGMTDNQPQHF.

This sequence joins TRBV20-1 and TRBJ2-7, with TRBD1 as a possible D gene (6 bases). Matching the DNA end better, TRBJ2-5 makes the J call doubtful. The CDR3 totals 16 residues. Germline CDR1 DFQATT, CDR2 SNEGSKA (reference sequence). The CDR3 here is CSARDPDRTSKETQYF. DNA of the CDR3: TGCAGTGCTAGAGATCCCGACAGGACATCCAAGGAGACCCAGTACTTC.

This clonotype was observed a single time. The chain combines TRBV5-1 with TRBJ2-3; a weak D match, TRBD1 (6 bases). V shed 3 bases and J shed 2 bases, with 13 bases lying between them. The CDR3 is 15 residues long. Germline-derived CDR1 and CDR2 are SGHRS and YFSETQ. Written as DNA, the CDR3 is TGCGCCAGCAGCTCATCCAGGGGAACCACAGATACGCAGTATTTT. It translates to CASSSSRGTTDTQYF.

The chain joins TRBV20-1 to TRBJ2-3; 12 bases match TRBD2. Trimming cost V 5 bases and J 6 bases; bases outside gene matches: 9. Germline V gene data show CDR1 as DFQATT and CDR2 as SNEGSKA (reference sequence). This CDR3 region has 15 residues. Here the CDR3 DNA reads TGCAGTGCTTTGGCAAGACTAGCGGGAGAGGATACGCAGTATTTT. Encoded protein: CSALARLAGEDTQYF.

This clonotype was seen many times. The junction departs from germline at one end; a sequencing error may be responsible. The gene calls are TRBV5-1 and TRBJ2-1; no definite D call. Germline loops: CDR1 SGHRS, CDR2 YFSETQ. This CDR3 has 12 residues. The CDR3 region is CASSLSSGEQFF. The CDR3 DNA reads TGTGCCAGCAGCTTATCGTCCGGGGAGCAGTTCTTC.

CDR3 bases: TGTGCCATCAGTGAGTCCAGCGATGGCGGGGAGCTGTTTTTT. It encodes CAISESSDGGELFF. The rearrangement uses TRBV10-3 and TRBJ2-2, with unresolved D. The CDR3 extends over 14 amino acids. V was shortened by 0 bases and J by 7 bases, with 9 bases between the two germline ends. CDR1 and CDR2 from the germline V gene are ENHRY and SYGVKD.

Written as DNA, the CDR3 is TGTGCCAGCAGCTTAGGGTCGGGACAGGGTTCCCACGAGCAGTACTTC. Translating gives CASSLGSGQGSHEQYF. J is TRBJ2-4 and V is TRBV11-2; 9 bases align to TRBD1. The DNA end is more similar to TRBJ2-7, so the J call may be wrong. CDR1 is SGHAT and CDR2 is FQNNGV in the germline V gene. The CDR3 runs to 16 residues.

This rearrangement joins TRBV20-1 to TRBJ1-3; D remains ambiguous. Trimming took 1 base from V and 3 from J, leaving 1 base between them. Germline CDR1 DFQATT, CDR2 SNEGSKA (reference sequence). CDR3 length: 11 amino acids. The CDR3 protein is CSARVGNTIYF. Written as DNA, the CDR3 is TGCAGTGCTAGAGTTGGAAACACCATATATTTT.

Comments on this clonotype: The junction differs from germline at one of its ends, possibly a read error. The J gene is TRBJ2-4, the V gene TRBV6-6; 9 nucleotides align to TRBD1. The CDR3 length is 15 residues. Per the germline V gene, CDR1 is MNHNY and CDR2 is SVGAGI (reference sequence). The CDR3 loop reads CASNYPGQGKNIQYF. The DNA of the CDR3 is TGTGCCAGCAATTACCCGGGACAGGGTAAAAACATTCAGTACTTC.

DNA of the CDR3: TGTGCCACCAGCAGAGGCCGGGAGCAGTTCTTC. As protein: CATSRGREQFF. The V call is TRBV15, the J call TRBJ2-1; D remains ambiguous. Looked up from germline, CDR1 is LNHNV and CDR2 is YYDKDF (reference sequence). The V gene lost 1 base and the J gene lost 10 bases, with 5 bases spanning the gap. This CDR3 is built from 11 residues.

Here the CDR3 reads CASSHLTGSYEQYF. The CDR3 DNA reads TGTGCCAGCAGCCACTTGACAGGGTCCTACGAGCAGTACTTC. This sequence joins TRBV13 and TRBJ2-7; TRBD1 agrees at 7 bases. Per germline, CDR1 PRHDT and CDR2 FYEKMQ (reference sequence). V gave up 5 bases and J gave up 1 base; unmatched junction bases: 5. The CDR3 is 14 residues long.

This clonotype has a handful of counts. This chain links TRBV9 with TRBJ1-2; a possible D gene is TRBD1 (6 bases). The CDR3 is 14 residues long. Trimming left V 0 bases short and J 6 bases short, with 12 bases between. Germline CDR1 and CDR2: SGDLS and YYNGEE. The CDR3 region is CASSVVSGADGYTF. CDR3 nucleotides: TGTGCCAGCAGCGTAGTTTCAGGGGCGGATGGCTACACCTTC.

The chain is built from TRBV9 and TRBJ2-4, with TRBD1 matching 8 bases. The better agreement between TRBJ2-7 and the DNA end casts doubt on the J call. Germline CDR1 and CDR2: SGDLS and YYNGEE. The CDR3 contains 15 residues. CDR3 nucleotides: TGTGCCAGCAGTCCGAGGACAGGGAACAGATACGAGCAGTACTTC. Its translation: CASSPRTGNRYEQYF.

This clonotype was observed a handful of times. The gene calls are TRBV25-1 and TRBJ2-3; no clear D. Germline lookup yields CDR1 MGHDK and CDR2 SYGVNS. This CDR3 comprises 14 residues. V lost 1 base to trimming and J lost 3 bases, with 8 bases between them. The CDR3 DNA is TGTGCCAGCAGTGAATCGGTAGGAACAGATACGCAGTATTTT. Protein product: CASSESVGTDTQYF.

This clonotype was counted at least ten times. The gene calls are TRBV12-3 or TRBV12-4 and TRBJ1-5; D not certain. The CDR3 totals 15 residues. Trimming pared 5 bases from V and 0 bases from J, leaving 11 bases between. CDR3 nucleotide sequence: TGTGCCAGCAGTCCCACGGGGATTAGCAATCAGCCCCAGCATTTT. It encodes CASSPTGISNQPQHF.

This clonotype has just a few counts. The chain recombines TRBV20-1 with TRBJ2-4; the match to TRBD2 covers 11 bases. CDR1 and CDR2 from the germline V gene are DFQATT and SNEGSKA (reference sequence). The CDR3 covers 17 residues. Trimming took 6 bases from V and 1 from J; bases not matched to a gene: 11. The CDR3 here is CSAGGTSGLRAKNIQYF. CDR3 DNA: TGCAGTGCCGGCGGGACTAGCGGTTTGAGGGCCAAAAACATTCAGTACTTC.

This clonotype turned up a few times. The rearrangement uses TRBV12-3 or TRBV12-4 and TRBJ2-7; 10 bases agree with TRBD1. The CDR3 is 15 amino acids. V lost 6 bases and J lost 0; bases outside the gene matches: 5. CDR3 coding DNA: TGTGCCAGCAGGGGACAGGGGAGCCCCTCCTACGAGCAGTACTTC. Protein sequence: CASRGQGSPSYEQYF.

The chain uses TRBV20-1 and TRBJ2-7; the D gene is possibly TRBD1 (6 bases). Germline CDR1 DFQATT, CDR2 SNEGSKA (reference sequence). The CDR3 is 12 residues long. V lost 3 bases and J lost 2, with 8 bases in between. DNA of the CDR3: TGCAGTGCTAGTGGGGGCGCCTACGAGCAGTACTTC. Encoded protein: CSASGGAYEQYF.

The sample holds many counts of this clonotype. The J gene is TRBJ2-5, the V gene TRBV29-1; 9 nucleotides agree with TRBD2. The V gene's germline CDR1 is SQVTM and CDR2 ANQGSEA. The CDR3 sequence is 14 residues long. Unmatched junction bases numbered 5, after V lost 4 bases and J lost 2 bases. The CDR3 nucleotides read TGCAGCGTTGTGGGGCTAGCGGGGCAAGAGACCCAGTACTTC. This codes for CSVVGLAGQETQYF.